This is a list of T cell receptor beta chains from one sample in a study of cytomegalovirus exposure and HLA in healthy donors. Sequencing was performed with immunoSEQ multiplex PCR; in TCRdb, only in-frame clones are kept and a portion is missing. The sample holds about 150,000 clones, around 80% seen once. The sequenced sample was PBMCs. The origin of the receptors is a male donor in good health and CMV-seropositive. Each CDR3 is given with its conserved first and last residue. The D gene is left open where the match is weak. The listing skips clone size in some rows; elsewhere it reads once, few, many or a size class.

D	V	J	size	CDR3	DNA
TRBD2	TRBV18	TRBJ2-6	NA	CASSPGEGKGLSGANVLTF	TGTGCCAGCTCACCAGGGGAGGGGAAAGGGCTCTCTGGGGCCAACGTCCTGACTTTC
TRBD2	TRBV5-6	TRBJ2-2	few	CASDSGTSVSNTGELFF	TGTGCCAGCGATTCGGGGACTAGCGTTTCGAACACCGGGGAGCTGTTTTTT
NA	TRBV28	TRBJ1-5	NA	CASSRGGDAQPQHF	TGTGCCAGCAGTCGAGGGGGGGACGCTCAGCCCCAGCATTTT
TRBD2	TRBV19	TRBJ2-7	NA	CASMGSVEGRTSGTEWGQYF	TGTGCCAGTATGGGGTCGGTCGAGGGAAGGACTAGCGGGACGGAATGGGGGCAGTACTTC
TRBD2	TRBV4-1	TRBJ2-7	NA	CASSQDPTTSGLF	TGCGCCAGCAGCCAAGATCCCACGACTAGCGGGCTGTTC
TRBD2	TRBV27	TRBJ2-1	NA	CASSPGLANEQFF	TGTGCCAGCAGCCCAGGACTAGCCAATGAGCAGTTCTTC
NA	TRBV6-1	TRBJ2-1	NA	CASIYIVGSKDEQFF	TGTGCCAGCATCTACATAGTGGGTAGCAAGGATGAGCAGTTCTTC
TRBD1	TRBV28	TRBJ1-4	NA	CASSSRTGLIEKLFF	TGTGCCAGCAGTTCCCGGACAGGGCTGATTGAAAAACTGTTTTTT
TRBD1	TRBV29-1	TRBJ1-2	NA	CSVRDTGVDGYTF	TGCAGCGTCCGGGACACAGGGGTGGATGGCTACACCTTC
NA	TRBV30	TRBJ2-1	NA	CAWTNRGRGPHNEQFF	TGTGCCTGGACCAACCGGGGGCGGGGGCCCCACAATGAGCAGTTCTTC
NA	TRBV7-6	TRBJ2-1	once	CASSLARPGYEQFF	TGTGCCAGCAGCTTAGCGCGGCCGGGGTATGAGCAGTTCTTC
TRBD2	TRBV5-1	TRBJ2-1	NA	CASSREGGIYNEQFF	TGCGCCAGCAGTCGGGAGGGTGGGATTTACAATGAGCAGTTCTTC
NA	TRBV19	TRBJ1-5	few	CASTVTGQSNQPQHF	TGTGCCAGTACTGTAACAGGACAGAGCAATCAGCCCCAGCATTTT
NA	TRBV7-8	TRBJ1-2	NA	CASSREQGSEGYGYTF	TGCGCCAGCAGCCGTGAACAGGGAAGTGAGGGCTATGGCTACACCTTC
TRBD1	TRBV10-3	TRBJ1-5	NA	CAISESRQGDVYNQPQHF	TGTGCCATCAGTGAGTCCAGACAGGGAGATGTATACAATCAGCCCCAGCATTTT
NA	TRBV28	TRBJ1-5	NA	CASRWRGDSNQPQHF	TGTGCCAGCAGGTGGAGAGGAGACAGCAATCAGCCCCAGCATTTT
NA	TRBV29-1	TRBJ2-7	NA	CSVRGSSIVEQYF	TGCAGCGTGAGGGGGTCATCTATTGTCGAGCAGTACTTC
NA	TRBV6-1	TRBJ1-2	NA	CASSEGGGNYGYTF	TGTGCCAGCAGTGAAGGGGGCGGAAACTATGGCTACACCTTC
NA	TRBV7-9	TRBJ1-4	NA	CASSLALDGEGEKLFF	TGTGCCAGCAGCTTAGCCCTGGACGGAGAGGGTGAAAAACTGTTTTTT
TRBD2	TRBV10-1	TRBJ2-7	once	CASSESWASGPYEQYF	TGCGCCAGCAGTGAGTCCTGGGCTAGCGGACCCTACGAGCAGTACTTC
TRBD2	TRBV9	TRBJ2-7	NA	CASSVGGERNYEQYF	TGTGCCAGCAGCGTGGGGGGGGAGCGGAACTACGAGCAGTACTTC
NA	TRBV27	TRBJ2-3	NA	CASSFGRRAFTDTQYF	TGTGCCAGCAGTTTCGGTAGGCGGGCCTTCACAGATACGCAGTATTTT